This TCR beta chain was sequenced in a study of blood T cell repertoires in COVID-19. Study-wide context: The analysed material was cDNA or gDNA that came from T cells, B-cell-depleted T cells, or PBMCs.

Germline V gene sequence: CDR1 MDHEN, CDR2 SYDVKM. V shed 11 bases and J 6 bases; nucleotides not matched to a gene: 14. The CDR3 spans 15 residues. TCRdb's copy holds only in-frame clones and misses some; the assay was immunoSEQ multiplex PCR. The sample gives about 220,000 clones, about four fifths of which show up once; under 1.5% is in the top ten. Sequencing used PBMCs or T cells enriched from blood (not recorded which). The TCR was taken from a woman aged 40 to 50 with acute COVID-19. The V gene is TRBV28, the J gene TRBJ1-5; 9 bases line up with TRBD1. CDR3 sequence reads: CAGTGTGSRGQPQHF. In DNA form, the CDR3 reads TGTGCCGGGACCGGGACAGGGAGTAGAGGTCAGCCCCAGCATTTT. Full variable domain (missing parts from reference TRBV28 and TRBJ1-5): DVKVTQSSRYLVKRTGEKVFLECVQDMDHENMFWYRQDPGLGLRLIYFSYDVKMKEKGDIPEGYSVSREKKERFSLILESASTNQTSMYLCAGTGTGSRGQPQHFGDGTRLSIL.